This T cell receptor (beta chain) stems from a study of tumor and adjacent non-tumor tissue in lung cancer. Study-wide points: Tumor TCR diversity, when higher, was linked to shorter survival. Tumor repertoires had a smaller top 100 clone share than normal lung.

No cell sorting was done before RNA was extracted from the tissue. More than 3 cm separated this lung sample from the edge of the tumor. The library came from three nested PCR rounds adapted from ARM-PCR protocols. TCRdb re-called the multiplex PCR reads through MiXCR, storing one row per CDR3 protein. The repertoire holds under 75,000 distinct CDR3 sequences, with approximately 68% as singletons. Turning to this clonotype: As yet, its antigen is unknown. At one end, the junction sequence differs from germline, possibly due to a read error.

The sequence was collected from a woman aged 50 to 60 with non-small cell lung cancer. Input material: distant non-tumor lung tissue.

The DNA of the CDR3 is TGTGCCAGCAGCAAATCATCGAACACTGAGGCTTTCTTT. Its protein is CASSKSSNTEAFF. V usage is TRBV11-2 and J usage is TRBJ1-1; no reliable D call. CDR1 and CDR2 from the germline V gene are SGHAT and FQNNGV. This CDR3 comprises 13 residues.